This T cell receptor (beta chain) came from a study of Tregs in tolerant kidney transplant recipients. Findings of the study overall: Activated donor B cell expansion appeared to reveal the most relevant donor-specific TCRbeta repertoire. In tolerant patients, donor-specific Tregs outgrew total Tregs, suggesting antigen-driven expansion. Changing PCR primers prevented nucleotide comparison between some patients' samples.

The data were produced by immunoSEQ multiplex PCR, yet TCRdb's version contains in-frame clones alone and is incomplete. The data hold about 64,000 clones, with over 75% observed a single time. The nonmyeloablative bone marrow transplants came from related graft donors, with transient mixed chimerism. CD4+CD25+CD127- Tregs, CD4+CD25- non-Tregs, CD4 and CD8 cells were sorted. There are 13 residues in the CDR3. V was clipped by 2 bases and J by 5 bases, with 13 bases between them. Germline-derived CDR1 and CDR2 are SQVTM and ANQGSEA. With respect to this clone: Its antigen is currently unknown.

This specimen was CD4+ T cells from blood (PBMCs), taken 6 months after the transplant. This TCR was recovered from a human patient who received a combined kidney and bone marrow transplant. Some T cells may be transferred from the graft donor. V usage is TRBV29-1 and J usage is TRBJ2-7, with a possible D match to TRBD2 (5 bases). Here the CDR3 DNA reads TGCAGCGTTGAAAGGTGGGAGAGCGACGAGCAGTACTTC. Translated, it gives CSVERWESDEQYF.